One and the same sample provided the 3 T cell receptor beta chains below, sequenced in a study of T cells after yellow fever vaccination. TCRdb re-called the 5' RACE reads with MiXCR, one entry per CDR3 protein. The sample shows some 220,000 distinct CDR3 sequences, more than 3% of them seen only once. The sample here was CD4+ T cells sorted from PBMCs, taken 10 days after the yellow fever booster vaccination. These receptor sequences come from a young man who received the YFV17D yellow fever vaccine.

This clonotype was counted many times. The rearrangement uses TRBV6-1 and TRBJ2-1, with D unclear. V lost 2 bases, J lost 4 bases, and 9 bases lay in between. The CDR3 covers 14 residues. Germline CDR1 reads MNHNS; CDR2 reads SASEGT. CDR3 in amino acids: CASSENAGYNEQFF. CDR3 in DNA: TGTGCCAGCAGTGAAAACGCTGGATACAATGAGCAGTTCTTC.

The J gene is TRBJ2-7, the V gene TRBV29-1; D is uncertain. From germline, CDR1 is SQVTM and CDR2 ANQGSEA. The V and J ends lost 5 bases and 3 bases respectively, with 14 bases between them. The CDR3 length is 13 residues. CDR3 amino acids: CSVLPPGLYEQYF. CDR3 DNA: TGCAGCGTTCTCCCCCCGGGCCTCTACGAGCAGTACTTC.

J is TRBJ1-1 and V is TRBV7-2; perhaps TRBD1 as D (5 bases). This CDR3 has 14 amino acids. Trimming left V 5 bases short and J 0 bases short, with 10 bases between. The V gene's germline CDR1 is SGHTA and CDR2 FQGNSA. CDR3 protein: CASSPWGMNTEAFF. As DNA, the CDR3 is TGTGCCAGCAGCCCATGGGGCATGAACACTGAAGCTTTCTTT.